One TCR beta chain is described in this entry. This clone is a singleton in its sample. The antigen this receptor binds is unknown. The sample holds no much larger clone one base away, and base qualities are not on file. The record originates from a study of immune cell composition in non-small cell lung cancer (TCRdb year 2017). About the investigation overall: To assign histologic subtype, which was mostly lung adenocarcinoma or squamous cell carcinoma, H&E was combined with p63, CK5, Napsin A and TTF-1 immunohistochemistry. TCR-beta sequencing (Adaptive Biotechnologies) was performed on a few dozen paired NSCLC tumour and non-adjacent lung specimens plus 26 tumour-only specimens. For supplementary cohort #1, made up of around ten lung adenocarcinoma cases, paired tumour/lung TCR-beta sequencing was done and TIL populations were generated so that tumour reactivity could be assessed. The subtype comparisons left out a handful of tumour specimens with TCR-beta data because those specimens were rare histological subtypes. Beyond this particular receptor, the publication reports: Smoking pack-years did not significantly correlate with tumour TCR-beta clonality. Lung squamous cell carcinoma tumours had significantly higher Top 10 clone scores and productive clonality than lung adenocarcinoma tumours. The reactivity cohort included only around ten cases, and whether tumour-reactive clones share sequences with the dominant in vivo tumour-associated clones was not shown. In some ten adenocarcinoma cases, a strong correlation was found between maximal tumour-associated clone frequency and TIL tumour reactivity, whereas no such correlation was found between overall clonality and TIL tumour reactivity. Tumour-associated clones >0.5% occurred in nearly half of NSCLC cases: over 30% of adenocarcinomas versus around 79% of squamous carcinomas.

A two-step multiplex PCR amplified TCR-beta CDR3 regions from genomic DNA, and the second step of the PCR added Illumina-compatible adaptors. As a commercial immunoSEQ service, TCR-beta immunosequencing was carried out on an Illumina platform. The paper's data handling went like this. Two measures summarised the repertoires: productive clonality, and Top 10 Clones, meaning the percentage of T-cell templates coming from the ten most frequent sequences. Productive clonality ranged from 0 to 1, with 1 indicating a monoclonal population. Using log10 scatter plots, tumour-associated clones were identified as sequences that made up at least 0.1% of tumour T-cell templates yet were absent from the matched non-adjacent lung. Analyses were done in GraphPad Prism7 and R, with Student's t-tests for two-group comparisons, ANOVA for stages, and linear regression for relationships. TCRdb stores this immuneACCESS table with in-frame sequences only. Part of the clones is absent; in the studies checked, under half of the shortfall reflects unresolved V genes, and no reason is known for the rest. V, J and clone size reflect that table, while D and trimming were determined from the DNA. For this sample the table gives about 2,500 clones, of which approximately 81% were detected only once. Less than 9% of the sample comes from the top ten.

CDR1 and CDR2, per the germline V gene, are KGHSH and LQKENI. The cysteine opens and the phenylalanine closes a CDR3 of 16 amino acids. Only the CDR3 region is kept as DNA, spanning 48 bases read in frame from base 1. The germline ends are 16 bases apart after V is trimmed by 6 bases and J by 0 bases. Genomic DNA was isolated with the QIAamp DNA kit from frozen aliquots of single-cell suspensions that had not been sorted. The tumour samples consisted of non-small cell lung cancer tissue that had been surgically resected. Tissues were received within 2 hours of resection and were immediately processed into single-cell suspensions. Tissue was broken up mechanically, digested enzymatically with DNase I, collagenase I and hyaluronidase for 30 minutes at 37 degrees C, and then filtered and RBC-lysed.

The sequence came from a human donor with non-small cell lung cancer. The V and J genes are TRBV18 and TRBJ2-3; a tentative D match to TRBD1 spans 5 bases. Sequencing was performed on lung tumor tissue. The DNA is TGTGCCAGCTCTTCGGCAGGGATAACTAGCACAGATACGCAGTATTTT. This encodes CASSSAGITSTDTQYF.